This T cell receptor beta chain was recovered during a study of T cells of healthy individuals (dated by TCRdb to the late 2010s). The CDR3 spans 12 residues, from the cysteine through the phenylalanine. Only CDR3 DNA remains: 36 bases, in frame from the first base. The germline V gene gives CDR1 as SGHAT and CDR2 as FQNNGV. Cut back by 10 bases and 13 bases, the V and J ends lie 20 bases apart. This clonotype was seen only a few times. This receptor's antigen is unknown. Within one base of it there is no much larger clone, and no base qualities were kept. The receptor library was made with 5' RACE. The run used an Illumina MiSeq. Clones were called with MiXCR by TCRdb after fastp trimmed the public reads at Q25, and only in-frame beta chains were retained. Each entry merges the rows of one CDR3 protein and shows their most common DNA and genes. The sample table contains tens of thousands of distinct CDR3 sequences; only one count was recorded for about 4.2% of them. The top ten clonotypes cover around 9.6% of the sample.

The chain is assembled from TRBV11-2 and TRBJ2-1; the D segment may tentatively be TRBD1 or TRBD2, each giving 5 matched bases. The sequence came from a human donor in good health. The nucleotide sequence reads TGTGCCACCGGGGCCTCCCTCGGCAAACAGTTCTTC. It translates to CATGASLGKQFF.